This T cell receptor beta chain was observed in a study of patients and donors after allogeneic stem cell transplantation. The V gene end was trimmed by 3 bases and the J gene end by 5 bases; junction bases not matched to a gene: 7. Germline loops: CDR1 LGHDT, CDR2 YNNKEL (reference sequence). This CDR3 is built from 16 residues. The table lists this clonotype with a few counts. TCRdb re-analysed the RT-PCR reads in MiXCR, keeping a single row per CDR3 protein. The sample shows about 160,000 distinct CDR3 sequences, 20% to 25% of them seen only once. The chain links TRBV3-1 to TRBJ2-4, with 10 bases aligning to TRBD2. The specimen sequenced was blood, either unsorted or a sorted T cell fraction (not recorded which). This TCR was recovered from a human donor who was either an allogeneic HSCT recipient or a stem cell or donor lymphocyte infusion donor (not recorded which). It is not recorded whose cells these are; they may come from a transplant donor. CDR3 residues: CASSHPTSGAENIQYF. Here the CDR3 DNA reads TGTGCCAGCAGCCATCCAACTAGCGGGGCGGAAAACATTCAGTACTTC.